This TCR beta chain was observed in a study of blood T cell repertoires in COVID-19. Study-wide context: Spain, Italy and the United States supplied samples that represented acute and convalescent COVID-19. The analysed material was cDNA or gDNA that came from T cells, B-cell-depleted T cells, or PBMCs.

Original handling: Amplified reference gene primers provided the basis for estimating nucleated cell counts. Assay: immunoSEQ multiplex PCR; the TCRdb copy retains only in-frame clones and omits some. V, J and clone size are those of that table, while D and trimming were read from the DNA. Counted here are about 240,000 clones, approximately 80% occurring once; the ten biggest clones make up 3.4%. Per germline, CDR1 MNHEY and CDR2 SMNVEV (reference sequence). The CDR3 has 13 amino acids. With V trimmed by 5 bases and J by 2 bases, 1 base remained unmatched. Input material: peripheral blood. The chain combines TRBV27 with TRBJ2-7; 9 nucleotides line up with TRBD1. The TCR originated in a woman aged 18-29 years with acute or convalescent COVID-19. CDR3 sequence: CASSGTGPYEQYF. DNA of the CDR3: TGTGCCAGCAGTGGGACAGGGCCCTACGAGCAGTACTTC.